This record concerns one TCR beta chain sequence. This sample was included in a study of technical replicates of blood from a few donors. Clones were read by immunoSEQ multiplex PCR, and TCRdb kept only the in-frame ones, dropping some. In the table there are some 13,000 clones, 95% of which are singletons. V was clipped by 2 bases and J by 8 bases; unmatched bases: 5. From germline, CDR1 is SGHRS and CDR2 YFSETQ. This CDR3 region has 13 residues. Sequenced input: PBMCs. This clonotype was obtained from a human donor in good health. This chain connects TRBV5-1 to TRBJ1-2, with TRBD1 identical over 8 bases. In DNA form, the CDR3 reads TGCGCCAGCAGCTTCGGACAGGGTAGCGGCTACACCTTC. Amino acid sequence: CASSFGQGSGYTF.